The 10 T cell receptor beta chains in this list originate from one sample, sequenced in a study of T cells in Graves' hyperthyroidism and ophthalmopathy. Template material for amplifying TCR beta CDR3 regions consisted of RNA transcripts. First-round RT-PCR of the TCR CDR3 relied on the HTBI primer set. TCRdb used MiXCR to reprocess the multiplex PCR reads, holding one entry per CDR3 protein. Of 410,000 or so distinct CDR3 sequences listed, under 15% are singletons. Material for sequencing was blood. These TCRs come from a man younger than 30 with Graves' ophthalmopathy.

This rearrangement joins TRBV7-2 to TRBJ2-7; TRBD2 matches at 10 bases. Germline CDR1 and CDR2: SGHTA and FQGNSA. The CDR3 totals 14 residues. The V gene end was trimmed by 6 bases and the J gene end by 4 bases; junction bases not matched to a gene: 6. CDR3 sequence: CASSSLAGDYEQYF. The CDR3 coding sequence is TGTGCCAGCAGTTCCCTAGCGGGGGATTACGAGCAGTACTTC.

This chain uses TRBV28 with TRBJ1-1; D may be TRBD1 (5 bases). This CDR3 comprises 17 residues. In germline, CDR1 is MDHEN, CDR2 SYDVKM. Trimming cost V 3 bases and J 1 base, with 18 bases left between them. The CDR3 nucleotides are TGTGCCAGCAGTTTTGGGTCGACAGTTGGAGGGAACACTGAAGCTTTCTTT. Encoded protein: CASSFGSTVGGNTEAFF.

This clonotype occurred many times. This chain joins TRBV5-1 and TRBJ2-2; a possible D gene is TRBD1 (6 bases). CDR1 and CDR2 (germline): SGHRS, YFSETQ. Trimming stripped 7 bases from V and 1 base from J, with 20 bases between. This CDR3 is built from 17 residues. The CDR3 loop reads CASQWDILRLNTGELFF. In DNA, the CDR3 is TGCGCCAGCCAATGGGACATCCTACGACTGAACACCGGGGAGCTGTTTTTT.

Details on this clonotype: This clone may be a read error of a much larger clone one base away. The chain recombines TRBV18 with TRBJ1-1; no definite D call. Germline CDR1 KGHSH, CDR2 LQKENI. The CDR3 runs 15 residues. The CDR3 nucleotides read TGTGCCAGCTCCCCTCAGTTGACCATGAACACTGGAGCTTTCTTT. It codes for CASSPQLTMNTGAFF.

A few counts support this clonotype. This chain connects TRBV7-9 to TRBJ2-5, with TRBD2 matching 10 bases. V dropped 3 bases and J dropped 1; count of bases not matched to a gene: 8. CDR1 and CDR2 from the germline V gene are SEHNR and FQNEAQ (reference sequence). The CDR3 has 17 residues. CDR3 amino acids: CASSLVATSGLQETQYF. DNA for the CDR3: TGTGCCAGCAGCTTGGTGGCGACTAGCGGGCTCCAAGAGACCCAGTACTTC.

This clonotype was picked up many times. The chain is built from TRBV20-1 and TRBJ1-2; the D is unclear. Trimming took off 3 bases at V and 2 bases at J, with 4 bases between the two ends. This CDR3 is 11 amino acids long. Germline-derived CDR1 and CDR2 are DFQATT and SNEGSKA (reference sequence). The CDR3 is CSASLNYGYTF. The CDR3 DNA follows: TGCAGTGCTAGCTTGAACTATGGCTACACCTTC.

The rearrangement links TRBV19 to TRBJ2-1; 8 positions match TRBD2. V gave up 2 bases and J gave up 7 bases; unmatched junction bases: 10. The CDR3 runs to 16 residues. The germline gives CDR1 LNHDA, CDR2 SQIVND (reference sequence). The CDR3 nucleotides read TGTGCCAGTAGTATACCCCGGGGGGGGGGTGGGAATGAGCAGTTCTTC. Protein: CASSIPRGGGGNEQFF.

This clonotype was picked up many times. The rearrangement links TRBV6-1 to TRBJ2-7; weak D call: TRBD2 (5 bases). Germline-derived CDR1 and CDR2 are MNHNS and SASEGT. V dropped 6 bases and J dropped 0 bases, with 12 bases sitting between them. This CDR3 is 14 amino acids long. CDR3 loop: CASSQTRHSYEQYF. CDR3 nucleotide sequence: TGTGCCAGCAGCCAAACTAGGCACTCCTACGAGCAGTACTTC.

The rearrangement uses TRBV6-1 and TRBJ2-5; D not resolved. The V end lost 4 bases, the J end lost 5 bases, and 11 bases lay between the germline ends. Per germline, CDR1 MNHNS and CDR2 SASEGT. This CDR3 is 13 amino acids long. The CDR3 coding sequence is TGTGCCAGCAGTGTAGAGGAGAGGGAGACCCAGTACTTC. Amino acids: CASSVEERETQYF.

This chain connects TRBV6-1 to TRBJ2-5, with D perhaps TRBD1 (6 bases). Germline lookup yields CDR1 MNHNS and CDR2 SASEGT. Trimming removed 6 bases from V and 5 bases from J, with 16 bases in between. The length of the CDR3 is 14 residues. The CDR3 region has the DNA TGTGCCAGCAGAAAACAGGGACCACAGGAGACCCAGTACTTC. As protein: CASRKQGPQETQYF.